This T cell receptor beta chain was profiled in a study of shared clonotypes between healthy human individuals. Study findings and constraints: Relative to clonotypes present in all four donors, those not shared had lower generation probabilities. Estimated clonotype richness was generally higher in naive than memory subsets. Even with large depth, rarefaction showed that sorted-subset sequencing was incomplete.

Sequenced by immunoSEQ multiplex PCR; TCRdb stores in-frame clones only, minus some. The sample carries under 2,000,000 clones, roughly 95% recorded once. Naive CD8 cells lacked CD45RO and underwent positive selection for CCR7, leaving out terminally differentiated effector memory CD45RA+ cells. Comments on this clone: As yet, its antigen is unknown.

This CDR3 spans 16 amino acids. Trimming took off 0 bases at V and 0 bases at J, with 12 bases between the two ends. The V gene's germline CDR1 is ENHRY and CDR2 SYGVKD. V gene TRBV10-3 combines with J gene TRBJ2-7, with TRBD1 as a possible D gene (5 bases). The sequence derives from a young man in good health. Sequencing was performed on naive CD8+ T cells sorted from blood. The CDR3 reads CAISESTPDISYEQYF. CDR3 nucleotide sequence: TGTGCCATCAGTGAGTCGACCCCGGACATCTCCTACGAGCAGTACTTC.